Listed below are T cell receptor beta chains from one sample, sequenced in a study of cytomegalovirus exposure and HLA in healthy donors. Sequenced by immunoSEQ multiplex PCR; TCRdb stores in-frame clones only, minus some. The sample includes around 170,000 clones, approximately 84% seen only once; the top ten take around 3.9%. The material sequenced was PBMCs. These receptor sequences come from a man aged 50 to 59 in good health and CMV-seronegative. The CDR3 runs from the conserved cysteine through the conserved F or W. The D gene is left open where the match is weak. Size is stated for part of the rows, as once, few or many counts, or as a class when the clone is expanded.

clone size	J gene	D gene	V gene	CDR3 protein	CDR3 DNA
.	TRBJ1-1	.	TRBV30	CAWQMNTEAFF	TGTGCCTGGCAGATGAACACTGAAGCTTTCTTT
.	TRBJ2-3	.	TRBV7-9	CSSSLPLGLPYTDTQYF	TGTTCCAGCAGCTTACCCCTGGGACTTCCCTACACAGATACGCAGTATTTT
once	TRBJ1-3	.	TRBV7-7	CASSLSLSSGNTIYF	TGTGCCAGCAGCTTATCCCTGAGCTCTGGAAACACCATATATTTT
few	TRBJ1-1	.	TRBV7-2	CASRGHRGTEAFF	TGTGCCAGCAGAGGGCATAGAGGGACTGAAGCTTTCTTT
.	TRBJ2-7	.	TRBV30	CAWSLGQHYEQYF	TGTGCCTGGAGTTTGGGGCAACACTACGAGCAGTACTTC
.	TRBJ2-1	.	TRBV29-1	CSVEGAGDSNYNEQFF	TGCAGCGTTGAAGGGGCTGGGGACTCCAACTACAATGAGCAGTTCTTC
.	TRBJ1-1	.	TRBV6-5	CASSYSLRNTEAFF	TGTGCCAGCAGTTACTCCCTTAGGAACACTGAAGCTTTCTTT
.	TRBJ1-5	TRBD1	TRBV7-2	CASSPRQGTGNQPQHF	TGTGCCAGCAGCCCCAGACAGGGGACGGGCAATCAGCCCCAGCATTTT
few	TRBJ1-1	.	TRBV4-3	CASTPNEGVGTEAFF	TGCGCCAGCACCCCCAACGAGGGGGTAGGAACTGAAGCTTTCTTT
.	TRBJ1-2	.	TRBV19	CASSARVYGYTF	TGTGCCAGTAGCGCCAGGGTCTATGGCTACACCTTC
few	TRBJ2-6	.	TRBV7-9	CASSRVISGANVLTF	TGTGCCAGCAGCCGAGTCATCTCTGGGGCCAACGTCCTGACTTTC
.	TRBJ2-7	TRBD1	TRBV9	CASSVSGQAAYEQYF	TGTGCCAGCAGCGTATCGGGACAGGCGGCCTACGAGCAGTACTTC
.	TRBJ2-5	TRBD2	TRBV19	CASSPKRDLFGGQYF	TGTGCCAGTAGTCCCAAGCGGGACCTGTTTGGGGGCCAGTACTTC
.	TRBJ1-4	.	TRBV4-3	CASSDSATNEKLFF	TGCGCCAGCAGCGACAGTGCAACTAATGAAAAACTGTTTTTT
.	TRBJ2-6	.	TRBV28	CASSLAQGANVLTF	TGTGCCAGCAGTTTAGCCCAGGGGGCCAACGTCCTGACTTTC
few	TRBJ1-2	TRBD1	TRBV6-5	CASSPYRGNGYTF	TGTGCCAGCAGTCCATACAGGGGGAACGGCTACACCTTC
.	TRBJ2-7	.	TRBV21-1	CASPTGTGPLGQYF	TGTGCCAGTCCGACCGGGACAGGTCCGCTCGGGCAGTACTTC
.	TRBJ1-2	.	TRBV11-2	CASSLGAERYGYTF	TGTGCCAGCAGCTTAGGAGCAGAGCGCTATGGCTACACCTTC
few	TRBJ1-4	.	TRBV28	CASSRWTPGQDHEKLFF	TGTGCCAGCAGTCGATGGACACCGGGACAAGACCATGAAAAACTGTTTTTT
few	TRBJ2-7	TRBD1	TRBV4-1	CASSHQTTGTGIREQYF	TGCGCCAGCAGCCACCAGACCACCGGGACAGGGATTCGCGAGCAGTACTTC
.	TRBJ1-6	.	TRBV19	CASSTVFRYNSPLHF	TGTGCCAGTAGCACTGTTTTCCGCTATAATTCACCCCTCCACTTT
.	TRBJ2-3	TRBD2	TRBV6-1	CASNLSGGAVVTQYF	TGTGCCAGCAACTTAAGCGGGGGGGCCGTTGTTACGCAGTATTTT
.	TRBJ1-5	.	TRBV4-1	CASSQDEDSWGGNQPQHF	TGCGCCAGCAGCCAAGATGAGGACAGTTGGGGGGGTAATCAGCCCCAGCATTTT
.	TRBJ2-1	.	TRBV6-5	CASSYSGEGYNEQFF	TGTGCCAGCAGTTACTCAGGAGAAGGCTACAATGAGCAGTTCTTC
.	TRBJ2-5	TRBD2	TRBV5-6	CASSFGTRVETQYF	TGTGCCAGCAGCTTTGGGACTAGAGTGGAGACCCAGTACTTC
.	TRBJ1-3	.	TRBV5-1	CASSLQGLSGNTIYF	TGCGCCAGCAGCTTGCAGGGCCTCTCTGGAAACACCATATATTTT
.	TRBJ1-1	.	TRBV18	CASSPQDTRGNTEAFF	TGTGCCAGCTCACCACAGGACACTCGAGGGAACACTGAAGCTTTCTTT
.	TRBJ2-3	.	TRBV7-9	CASSPRVADTQYF	TGTGCCAGCAGCCCCAGGGTGGCAGATACGCAGTATTTT
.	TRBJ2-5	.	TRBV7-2	CASTREAWQETQYF	TGTGCCAGCACCAGGGAGGCGTGGCAAGAGACCCAGTACTTC
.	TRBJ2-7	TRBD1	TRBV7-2	CASSTGTGYPEQYF	TGTGCCAGCAGCACCGGGACAGGCTATCCCGAGCAGTACTTC
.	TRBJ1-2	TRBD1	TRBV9	CASSVAEGAIYTF	TGTGCCAGCAGCGTAGCTGAGGGGGCAATCTACACCTTC
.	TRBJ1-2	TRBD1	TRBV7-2	CASSLDRGRSGYTF	TGTGCCAGCAGCTTAGACAGGGGGCGTTCTGGCTACACCTTC
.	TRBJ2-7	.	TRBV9	CATTPDAGHWKQYF	TGTGCCACCACACCGGACGCGGGCCACTGGAAGCAGTACTTC
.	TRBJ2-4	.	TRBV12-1	CASSKRQVLAKNIQYF	TGTGCCAGCAGCAAAAGACAGGTCCTAGCCAAAAACATTCAGTACTTC
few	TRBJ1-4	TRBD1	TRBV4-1	CASRMTGGREKLFF	TGCGCCAGCAGGATGACAGGGGGGCGAGAAAAACTGTTTTTT
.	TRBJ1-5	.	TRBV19	CASSKRGANPGQPQHF	TGTGCCAGTAGTAAACGGGGGGCGAATCCTGGGCAGCCCCAGCATTTT
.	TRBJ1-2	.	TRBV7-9	CASSSFGRRTNYGYTF	TGTGCCAGCAGCTCTTTCGGGAGACGGACAAACTATGGCTACACCTTC
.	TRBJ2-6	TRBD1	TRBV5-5	CASSLRGQGTSGANVLTF	TGTGCCAGCAGCTTGAGGGGACAGGGCACCTCTGGGGCCAACGTCCTGACTTTC
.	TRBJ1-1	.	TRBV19	CASSVQGLTEAFF	TGTGCCAGTAGTGTTCAGGGTCTAACTGAAGCTTTCTTT
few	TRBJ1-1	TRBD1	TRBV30	CAWSWATGTEAFF	TGTGCCTGGAGTTGGGCGACAGGGACTGAAGCTTTCTTT
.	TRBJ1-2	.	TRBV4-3	CASSQAQNYGYTF	TGCGCCAGCAGCCAAGCCCAGAACTATGGCTACACCTTC
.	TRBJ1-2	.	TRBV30	CARGTSGGYTF	TGTGCCCGGGGGACCTCGGGAGGCTACACCTTC
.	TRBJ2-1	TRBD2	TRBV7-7	CASSLGGGGAYNEQFF	TGTGCTAGCAGCTTAGGGGGCGGGGGGGCCTACAATGAGCAGTTCTTC
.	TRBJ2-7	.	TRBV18	CASSPGSAPNYEQYF	TGTGCCAGCTCACCAGGAAGCGCCCCTAACTACGAGCAGTACTTC
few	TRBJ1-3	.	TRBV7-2	CASSLVGGNGNTIYF	TGTGCCAGCAGCTTAGTCGGGGGTAACGGAAACACCATATATTTT
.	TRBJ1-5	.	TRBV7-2	CASSFGVNQPQHF	TGTGCCAGCAGCTTCGGGGTTAATCAGCCCCAGCATTTT
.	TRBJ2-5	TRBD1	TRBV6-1	CASSEAWGQGTWDQETQYF	TGTGCCAGCAGTGAAGCTTGGGGACAGGGGACGTGGGACCAAGAGACCCAGTACTTC
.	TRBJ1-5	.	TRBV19	CASTPSSRGYGPQHF	TGTGCCAGTACCCCGAGTAGCAGGGGATATGGGCCCCAGCATTTT
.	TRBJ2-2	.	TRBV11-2	CASSTRTAYLTGELFF	TGTGCCAGCAGCACTCGGACAGCGTATCTAACCGGGGAGCTGTTTTTT
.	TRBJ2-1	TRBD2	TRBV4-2	CASSQARLAGEHNEQFF	TGTGCCAGCAGCCAAGCCAGACTAGCGGGGGAACACAATGAGCAGTTCTTC
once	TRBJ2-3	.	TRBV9	CASSVQASSTDTQYF	TGTGCCAGCAGCGTTCAGGCATCTAGCACAGATACGCAGTATTTT
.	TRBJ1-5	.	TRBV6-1	CASSGRTPVSNQPQHF	TGTGCCAGCAGTGGGAGGACCCCCGTTAGCAATCAGCCCCAGCATTTT
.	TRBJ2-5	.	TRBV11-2	CASSFSGQETQYF	TGTGCCAGCAGCTTTAGCGGACAAGAGACCCAGTACTTC
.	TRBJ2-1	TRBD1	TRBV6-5	CASSMGQLDEQFF	TGTGCCAGCTCTATGGGACAGTTAGATGAGCAGTTCTTC
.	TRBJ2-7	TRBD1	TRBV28	CASSRQGVSSYEQYF	TGTGCCAGCAGTCGACAGGGGGTTAGCTCCTACGAGCAGTACTTC
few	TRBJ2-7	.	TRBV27	CASRPEELYEQYF	TGTGCCAGCAGGCCCGAGGAACTCTACGAGCAGTACTTC
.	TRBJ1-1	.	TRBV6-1	CASSETGSTEAFF	TGTGCCAGCAGTGAAACAGGGAGCACTGAAGCTTTCTTT
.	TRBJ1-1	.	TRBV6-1	CASSEPGRAFF	TGTGCCAGCAGTGAGCCCGGGAGAGCTTTCTTT
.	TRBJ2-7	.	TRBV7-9	CASSPVPYEQYF	TGTGCCAGCAGCCCTGTCCCCTACGAGCAGTACTTC
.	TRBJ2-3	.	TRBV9	CASSVEGVATDTQYF	TGTGCCAGCAGCGTAGAGGGGGTTGCGACAGATACGCAGTATTTT